The next 27 T cell receptor beta chains were all read from a single sample in a study of cytomegalovirus exposure and HLA in healthy donors. Use of 60 Vbeta and 13 Jbeta primers characterized the PCR. The repertoire was sequenced with immunoSEQ multiplex PCR; TCRdb's copy has only in-frame clones and lacks some. The data contain about 36,000 clones, 60% to 80% of them singletons. Sequencing input: PBMCs. The receptors were gathered from a man aged 30-40 years in good health and CMV-seronegative.

The chain joins TRBV5-1 to TRBJ2-5; 9 bases match TRBD1. Germline CDR1 is SGHRS and CDR2 is YFSETQ. The CDR3 has 16 amino acids. The junction had 13 bases not matched to a gene; V was cut back by 4 bases and J by 6 bases. The CDR3 is CASSEQGAGGGQTQYF. Here the CDR3 DNA reads TGCGCCAGCAGCGAACAGGGGGCCGGGGGAGGGCAGACCCAGTACTTC.

This clone was observed a handful of times. The V and J genes are TRBV28 and TRBJ1-2; D unresolved. Germline assignment: CDR1 MDHEN and CDR2 SYDVKM. The CDR3 has 15 residues. The V end lost 5 bases, the J end lost 0 bases, and 13 bases lay between the germline ends. The DNA for the CDR3 is TGTGCCAGCAGTCCTCACTCGCAGGCTAACTATGGCTACACCTTC. This sequence encodes CASSPHSQANYGYTF.

As to this clone: The sample carries other DNA sequences with the same CDR3. The chain combines TRBV7-2 with TRBJ2-1, with D perhaps matching TRBD2 (6 bases). Looked up from germline, CDR1 is SGHTA and CDR2 is FQGNSA. This CDR3 region has 16 residues. V was trimmed by 1 base and J by 0 bases, leaving 10 bases between them. CDR3 region: CASSLGSGSSYNEQFF. The DNA for the CDR3 is TGTGCCAGCAGCTTAGGTAGCGGCAGCTCCTACAATGAGCAGTTCTTC.

The rearrangement links TRBV6-5 to TRBJ1-6, with TRBD1 matching 9 bases. The length of the CDR3 is 16 residues. The ends lost 0 bases at V and 8 bases at J; junction bases unmatched: 5. The germline V gene has CDR1 MNHEY and CDR2 SVGAGI. The CDR3 nucleotides are TGTGCCAGCAGTTACTCAGGACAGGGGTCCCATTCACCCCTCCACTTT. It encodes CASSYSGQGSHSPLHF.

CDR3 loop: CASSLSHGTGNTIYF. The CDR3 nucleotides read TGTGCCAGCAGTTTGTCTCACGGGACTGGAAACACCATATATTTT. This chain links TRBV28 with TRBJ1-3; D remains ambiguous. CDR3 length: 15 residues. Between the trimmed V and J ends, which lost 3 bases and 2 bases, there was a span of 11 bases. Germline CDR1 and CDR2: MDHEN and SYDVKM.

This chain links TRBV5-6 with TRBJ2-5; a possible D gene is TRBD2 (6 bases). The better agreement between TRBJ2-7 and the DNA end casts doubt on the J call. The CDR3 contains 14 residues. Germline V gene data show CDR1 as SGHDT and CDR2 as YYEEEE. The CDR3 sequence: CASSLVRENYEQYF. In DNA, the CDR3 is TGTGCCAGCAGCTTGGTTCGGGAGAACTACGAGCAGTACTTC.

The rearrangement links TRBV29-1 to TRBJ1-2; D may be TRBD1 (6 bases). Per germline, CDR1 SQVTM and CDR2 ANQGSEA. Trimming left V 6 bases short and J 7 bases short, with 18 bases between. The CDR3 contains 13 residues. CDR3 nucleotide sequence: TGCAGCGTCTCCGGGGGGGCGTATGGTGGCTACACCTTC. Its translation: CSVSGGAYGGYTF.

The CDR3 here is CASSLGLQNTEAFF. In nucleotides, the CDR3 is TGTGCCAGCAGCTTGGGATTACAGAACACTGAAGCTTTCTTT. The rearrangement uses TRBV5-4 and TRBJ1-1; the D is unclear. The CDR3 length is 14 residues. V lost 0 bases to trimming and J lost 1 base, with 7 bases between them. CDR1 is SGHNT, CDR2 YYREEE, per germline (reference sequence). The full variable domain, with the rest looked up from reference TRBV5-4 and TRBJ1-1, is ETGVTQSPTHLIKTRGQQVTLRCSSQSGHNTVSWYQQALGQGPQFIFQYYREEENGRGNFPPRFSGLQFPNYSSELNVNALELDDSALYLCASSLGLQNTEAFFGQGTRLTVV.

The V gene is TRBV25-1, the J gene TRBJ2-5; D uncertain. The V gene's germline CDR1 is MGHDK and CDR2 SYGVNS. The V end lost 3 bases, the J end lost 5 bases, and 16 bases lay between the germline ends. The CDR3 extends over 15 amino acids. The CDR3 loop reads CASSDTRVPWETQYF. The CDR3 DNA sequence: TGTGCCAGCAGTGATACCCGGGTCCCCTGGGAGACCCAGTACTTC.

The genes are TRBV19 and TRBJ1-1; tentative D call: TRBD1 (5 bases). Germline lookup yields CDR1 LNHDA and CDR2 SQIVND (reference sequence). Trimming left V 1 base short and J 6 bases short, with 12 bases between. The CDR3 extends over 14 amino acids. For the CDR3, the DNA is TGTGCCAGTAGTATAGGACAGATCGGCGCTGAAGCTTTCTTT. Amino acid sequence: CASSIGQIGAEAFF.

The rearrangement joins TRBV5-4 to TRBJ1-6; 7 bases are a match to TRBD1. The germline V gene encodes CDR1 SGHNT and CDR2 YYREEE (reference sequence). The trim removed 2 bases at V and 7 bases at J, leaving 9 bases unmatched. The CDR3 spans 16 residues. The CDR3 region is CASSLTPTGPNSPLHF. The DNA of the CDR3 is TGTGCCAGCAGCTTAACGCCGACAGGGCCAAATTCACCCCTCCACTTT.

The chain has TRBV7-9 and TRBJ1-1; D not certain. CDR1 is SEHNR, CDR2 FQNEAQ, per germline (reference sequence). V lost 5 bases and J 4 bases, leaving 8 bases between the germline ends. The CDR3 length is 12 residues. DNA for the CDR3: TGTGCCAGCAGCCGGGTTTTCACTGAAGCTTTCTTT. This codes for CASSRVFTEAFF.

V is TRBV7-9 and J is TRBJ1-6, with unresolved D. The CDR3 sequence is 15 residues long. Germline V gives CDR1 SEHNR, CDR2 FQNEAQ (reference sequence). Deletions cut 5 bases from V and 0 bases from J, with 8 bases between. The CDR3 here is CASSRLSSYNSPLHF. In DNA form, the CDR3 reads TGTGCCAGCAGCCGTTTGAGCTCCTATAATTCACCCCTCCACTTT.

V is TRBV5-6 and J is TRBJ2-1; D perhaps matches TRBD2 (5 bases). From germline, CDR1 is SGHDT and CDR2 YYEEEE. Trimming took off 0 bases at V and 1 base at J, with 11 bases between the two ends. The CDR3 covers 16 residues. In DNA, the CDR3 is TGTGCCAGCAGCTTGGTGGTCGGGGAGTCCTACAATGAGCAGTTCTTC. Translated: CASSLVVGESYNEQFF.

The rearrangement uses TRBV9 and TRBJ2-5, with TRBD2 matching 7 bases. V gave up 0 bases and J gave up 5 bases; unmatched junction bases: 4. Germline values: CDR1 SGDLS, CDR2 YYNGEE. The CDR3 extends over 14 amino acids. The CDR3 spells CASSVGLASETQYF. As DNA, the CDR3 is TGTGCCAGCAGCGTAGGACTAGCATCGGAGACCCAGTACTTC.

This clone was observed a single time. The chain employs TRBV19 and TRBJ2-7, with TRBD2 identical over 7 bases. V was clipped by 1 base and J by 5 bases; unmatched bases: 5. CDR1 is LNHDA and CDR2 is SQIVND in the germline V gene (reference sequence). The CDR3 is made up of 14 amino acids. CDR3: CASSIVASGNEQYF. In nucleotides, the CDR3 is TGTGCCAGTAGTATAGTCGCTAGCGGAAACGAGCAGTACTTC.

This chain links TRBV6-1 with TRBJ2-7, with 10 bases identical to TRBD1. After removal of 3 bases from V and 0 bases from J, the junction contained 2 bases not matched to a gene. The CDR3 covers 15 residues. Germline lookup yields CDR1 MNHNS and CDR2 SASEGT. This chain's CDR3 is CASSEGTGASYEQYF. CDR3 nucleotides: TGTGCCAGCAGTGAGGGGACAGGGGCCTCCTACGAGCAGTACTTC.

This clone was detected only a few times. The chain uses TRBV2 and TRBJ2-7; 10 nucleotides align to TRBD2. This CDR3 spans 15 amino acids. V shed 3 bases and J 7 bases; nucleotides not matched to a gene: 9. Germline CDR1 reads SNHLY; CDR2 reads FYNNEI. This CDR3 reads CASSEGASGSLEQYF. CDR3 nucleotide sequence: TGTGCCAGCAGTGAGGGGGCTAGCGGGAGCCTAGAGCAGTACTTC.

This clone has just a few counts. The chain couples TRBV6-5 to TRBJ1-1, with a tentative D call TRBD1 (5 bases). The CDR3 covers 16 residues. V was trimmed by 2 bases and J by 2 bases, leaving 15 bases between them. CDR1 is MNHEY, CDR2 SVGAGI, per germline. Here the CDR3 reads CASSYPRGAANTEAFF. The CDR3 DNA reads TGTGCCAGCAGTTACCCCCGTGGGGCAGCCAACACTGAAGCTTTCTTT.

The chain carries TRBV28 and TRBJ2-1; no reliable D call. With 2 bases removed from V and 7 bases from J, the gap between germline ends came to 15 bases. The germline V gene has CDR1 MDHEN and CDR2 SYDVKM. The CDR3 is made up of 15 amino acids. CDR3 amino acids: CASSLLSVGLNEQFF. For the CDR3, the DNA is TGTGCCAGCAGTTTACTAAGTGTGGGCCTAAATGAGCAGTTCTTC.

This clone has a handful of counts. The chain uses TRBV5-1 and TRBJ2-3; 12 nucleotides match TRBD2. The germline V gene encodes CDR1 SGHRS and CDR2 YFSETQ. The CDR3 contains 14 residues. V shed 5 bases, J shed 6 bases, and the junction held 4 bases outside the gene matches. The CDR3 bases are TGCGCCAGCAGTCCTAGCGGGGGGGCGGATACGCAGTATTTT. This encodes CASSPSGGADTQYF.

The chain uses TRBV6-4 and TRBJ2-3; 11 bases map to TRBD2. The CDR3 is 16 amino acids. CDR1 MRHNA and CDR2 SNTAGT come from the germline V gene. The V segment lost 6 bases and the J segment 0 bases; nucleotides outside the gene matches: 5. The CDR3 sequence is CASREASGGSTDTQYF. DNA for the CDR3: TGTGCCAGCAGAGAGGCTAGCGGGGGGAGCACAGATACGCAGTATTTT.

This clone was seen more than once but under ten times. The rearrangement links TRBV4-2 to TRBJ2-1; D perhaps matches TRBD1 (6 bases). CDR1 LGHNA and CDR2 YNFKEQ come from the germline V gene. With 2 bases removed from V and 7 bases from J, the gap between germline ends came to 9 bases. This CDR3 region has 13 residues. This CDR3 is CASSQLQGNEQFF. The CDR3, as DNA: TGTGCCAGCAGCCAATTACAGGGAAATGAGCAGTTCTTC.

This clone has a single count. The chain links TRBV7-8 to TRBJ1-5; D not certain. The germline V gene has CDR1 SGHVS and CDR2 FQNEAQ. Deletions cut 1 base from V and 2 bases from J, with 12 bases between. There are 16 residues in the CDR3. In DNA form, the CDR3 reads TGTGCCAGCAGCTTAGTCGGGGTGAGGGGCAATCAGCCCCAGCATTTT. This codes for CASSLVGVRGNQPQHF. Full variable domain (outside the CDR3, taken from reference TRBV7-8 and TRBJ1-5): GAGVSQSPRYKVAKRGQDVALRCDPISGHVSLFWYQQALGQGPEFLTYFQNEAQLDKSGLPSDRFFAERPEGSVSTLKIQRTQQEDSAVYLCASSLVGVRGNQPQHFGDGTRLSIL.

The chain has TRBV7-9 and TRBJ2-7; D might be TRBD1 (5 bases). Germline V CDR1 and CDR2: SEHNR, FQNEAQ (reference sequence). The V end was cut by 5 bases, the J end by 4 bases, with 12 bases between. The CDR3 consists of 13 residues. The CDR3 reads CASSTGGRYEQYF. CDR3 bases: TGTGCCAGCAGCACAGGTGGACGGTACGAGCAGTACTTC.

This clone came up a few times. The CDR3 DNA follows: TGTGCCAGCAGCTTAAGACAGGGTTACTGGGGCTACACCTTC. It translates to CASSLRQGYWGYTF. The rearrangement joins TRBV11-2 to TRBJ1-2, with TRBD1 matching 7 bases. Germline V lookup: CDR1 SGHAT, CDR2 FQNNGV. The CDR3 sequence is 14 residues long. The junction had 8 bases not matched to a gene; V was cut back by 2 bases and J by 8 bases.

This chain uses TRBV4-2 with TRBJ1-1; weak D call: TRBD1 (6 bases). The germline V gene encodes CDR1 LGHNA and CDR2 YNFKEQ. Trimming cost V 1 base and J 8 bases, with 8 bases left between them. The CDR3 is made up of 12 amino acids. The CDR3 spells CASSQGGGEAFF. The CDR3 DNA reads as TGTGCCAGCAGCCAAGGGGGGGGCGAAGCTTTCTTT.